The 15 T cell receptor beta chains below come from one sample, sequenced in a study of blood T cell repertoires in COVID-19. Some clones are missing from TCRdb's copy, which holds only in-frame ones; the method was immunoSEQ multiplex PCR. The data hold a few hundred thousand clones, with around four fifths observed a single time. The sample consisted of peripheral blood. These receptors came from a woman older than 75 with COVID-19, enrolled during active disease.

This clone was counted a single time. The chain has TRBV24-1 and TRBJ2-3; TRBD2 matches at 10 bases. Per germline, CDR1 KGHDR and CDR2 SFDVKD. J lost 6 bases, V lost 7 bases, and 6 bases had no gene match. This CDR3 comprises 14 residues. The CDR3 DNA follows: TGTGCCACCAGCCCTAGCGGGGGAATCGATACGCAGTATTTT. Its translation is CATSPSGGIDTQYF.

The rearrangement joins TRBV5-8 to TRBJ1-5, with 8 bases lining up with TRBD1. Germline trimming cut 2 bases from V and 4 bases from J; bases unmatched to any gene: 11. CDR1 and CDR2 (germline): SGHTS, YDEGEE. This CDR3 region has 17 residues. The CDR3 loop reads CASSLGQGRLPNQPQHF. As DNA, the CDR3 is TGTGCCAGCAGCTTAGGACAGGGAAGATTGCCGAATCAGCCCCAGCATTTT. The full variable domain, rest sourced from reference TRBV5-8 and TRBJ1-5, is EAGVTQSPTHLIKTRGQQATLRCSPISGHTSVYWYQQALGLGLQFLLWYDEGEERNRGNFPPRFSGRQFPNYSSELNVNALELEDSALYLCASSLGQGRLPNQPQHFGDGTRLSIL.

CDR3 coding DNA: TGTGCCAGCGCCCGCCCGGGGAGCTATGGCTACACCTTC. Its protein is CASARPGSYGYTF. The rearrangement joins TRBV6-5 to TRBJ1-2; D is unresolved. CDR3 size: 13 residues. Trimming took off 8 bases at V and 4 bases at J, with 14 bases between the two ends. Germline V lookup: CDR1 MNHEY, CDR2 SVGAGI.

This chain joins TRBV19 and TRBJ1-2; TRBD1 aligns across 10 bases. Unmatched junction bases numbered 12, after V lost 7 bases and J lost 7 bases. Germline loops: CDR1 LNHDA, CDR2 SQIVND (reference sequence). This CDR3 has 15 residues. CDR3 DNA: TGTGCCAGTACCCTAGACCGGGACAGGGGACTTGGCTACACCTTC. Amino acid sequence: CASTLDRDRGLGYTF. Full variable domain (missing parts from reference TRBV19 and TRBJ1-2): DGGITQSPKYLFRKEGQNVTLSCEQNLNHDAMYWYRQDPGQGLRLIYYSQIVNDFQKGDIAEGYSVSREKKESFPLTVTSAQKNPTAFYLCASTLDRDRGLGYTFGSGTRLTVV.

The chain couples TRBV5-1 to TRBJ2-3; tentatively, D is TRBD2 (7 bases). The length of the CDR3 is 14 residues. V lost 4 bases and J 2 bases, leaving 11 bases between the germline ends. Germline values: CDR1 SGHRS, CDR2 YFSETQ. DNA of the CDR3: TGCGCCAGCAGCCCGGGGGGCGACACAGATACGCAGTATTTT. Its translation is CASSPGGDTDTQYF.

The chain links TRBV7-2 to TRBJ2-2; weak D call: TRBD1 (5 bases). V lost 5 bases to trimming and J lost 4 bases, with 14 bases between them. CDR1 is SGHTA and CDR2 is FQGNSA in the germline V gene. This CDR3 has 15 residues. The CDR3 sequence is CASSRPGLGTGELFF. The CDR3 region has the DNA TGTGCCAGCAGCCGCCCAGGGTTGGGCACCGGGGAGCTGTTTTTT.

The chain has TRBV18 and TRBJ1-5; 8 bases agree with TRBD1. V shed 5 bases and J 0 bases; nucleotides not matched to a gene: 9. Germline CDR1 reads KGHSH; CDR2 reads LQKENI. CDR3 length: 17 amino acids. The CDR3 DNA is TGTGCCAGCTCAAAAACGGGACAGGATTATAGCAATCAGCCCCAGCATTTT. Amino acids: CASSKTGQDYSNQPQHF.

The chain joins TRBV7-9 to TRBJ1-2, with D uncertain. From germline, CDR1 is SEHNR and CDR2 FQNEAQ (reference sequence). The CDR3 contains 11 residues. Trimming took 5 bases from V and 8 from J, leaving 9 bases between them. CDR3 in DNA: TGTGCCAGCAGCCTTTCGGAGGGCTACACCTTC. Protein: CASSLSEGYTF.

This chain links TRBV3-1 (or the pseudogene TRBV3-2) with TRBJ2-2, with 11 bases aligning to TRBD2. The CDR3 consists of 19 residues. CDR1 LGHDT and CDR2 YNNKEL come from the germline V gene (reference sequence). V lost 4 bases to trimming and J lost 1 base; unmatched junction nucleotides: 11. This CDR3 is CASSRSIVAGGKNTGELFF. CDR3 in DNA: TGTGCCAGCAGCCGATCGATTGTAGCGGGGGGGAAGAACACCGGGGAGCTGTTTTTT.

The CDR3 protein is CASSPTTGGLNYGYTF. CDR3 nucleotides: TGTGCCAGCTCACCAACTACAGGGGGCTTAAACTATGGCTACACCTTC. The rearrangement links TRBV18 to TRBJ1-2, with 9 bases aligning to TRBD1. Trimming removed 2 bases from V and 2 bases from J; junction bases left unmatched: 6. Germline loops: CDR1 KGHSH, CDR2 LQKENI. The CDR3 length is 16 residues.

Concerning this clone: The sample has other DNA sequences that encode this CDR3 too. The CDR3 DNA reads TGTGCCAGCTCACCACCGACAGGATCCTATGGCTACACCTTC. Amino acid sequence: CASSPPTGSYGYTF. This sequence joins TRBV18 and TRBJ1-2; possibly TRBD1 for D (6 bases). CDR1 KGHSH and CDR2 LQKENI come from the germline V gene. This CDR3 spans 14 amino acids. V was pared by 0 bases and J by 4 bases, with 9 bases between. The variable domain in full, with the rest retrieved from reference TRBV18 and TRBJ1-2, is NAGVMQNPRHLVRRRGQEARLRCSPMKGHSHVYWYRQLPEEGLKFMVYLQKENIIDESGMPKERFSAEFPKEGPSILRIQQVVRGDSAAYFCASSPPTGSYGYTFGSGTRLTVV.

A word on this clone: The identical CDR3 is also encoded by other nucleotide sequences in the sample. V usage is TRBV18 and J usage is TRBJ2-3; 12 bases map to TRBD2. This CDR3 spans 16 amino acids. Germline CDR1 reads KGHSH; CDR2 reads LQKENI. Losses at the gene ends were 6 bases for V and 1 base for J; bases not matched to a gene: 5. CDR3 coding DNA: TGTGCCAGCTCCCCCAGGACTAGCGGGGGCACAGATACGCAGTATTTT. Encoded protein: CASSPRTSGGTDTQYF. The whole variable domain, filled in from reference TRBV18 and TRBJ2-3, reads NAGVMQNPRHLVRRRGQEARLRCSPMKGHSHVYWYRQLPEEGLKFMVYLQKENIIDESGMPKERFSAEFPKEGPSILRIQQVVRGDSAAYFCASSPRTSGGTDTQYFGPGTRLTVL.

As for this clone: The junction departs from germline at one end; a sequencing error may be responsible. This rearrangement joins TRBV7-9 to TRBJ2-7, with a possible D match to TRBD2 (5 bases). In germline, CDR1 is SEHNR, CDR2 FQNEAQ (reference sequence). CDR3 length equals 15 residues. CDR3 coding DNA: TGTGCCAGCAGCCTAGCCTCTCCATCTACCTACGAGCAGTACTTC. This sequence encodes CASSLASPSTYEQYF. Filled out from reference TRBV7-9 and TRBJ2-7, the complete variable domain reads DTGVSQNPRHKITKRGQNVTFRCDPISEHNRLYWYRQTLGQGPEFLTYFQNEAQLEKSRLLSDRFSAERPKGSFSTLEIQRTEQGDSAMYLCASSLASPSTYEQYFGPGTRLTVT.

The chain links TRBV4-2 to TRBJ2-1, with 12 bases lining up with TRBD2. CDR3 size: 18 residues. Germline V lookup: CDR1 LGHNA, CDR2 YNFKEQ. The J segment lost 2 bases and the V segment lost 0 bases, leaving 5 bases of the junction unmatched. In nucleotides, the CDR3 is TGTGCCAGCAGCCAAGAATGGCTAGCGGGGGGGACCTACAATGAGCAGTTCTTC. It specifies CASSQEWLAGGTYNEQFF.

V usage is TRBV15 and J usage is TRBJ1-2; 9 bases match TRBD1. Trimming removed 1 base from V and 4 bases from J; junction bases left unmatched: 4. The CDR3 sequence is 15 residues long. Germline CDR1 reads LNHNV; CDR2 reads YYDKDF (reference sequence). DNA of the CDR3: TGTGCCACCAGCAGAGGACAGGGGGGTATCTATGGCTACACCTTC. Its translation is CATSRGQGGIYGYTF.